The T cell receptor (beta chain) under discussion was sequenced for a study of metastatic and nonmetastatic thyroid tumors (dated by TCRdb to the early 2020s). With regard to the full study: For patients with malignant and with benign thyroid disease, the researchers compared repertoires between peripheral blood samples and tumor or nodule tissue samples. General findings and caveats noted by the study authors: TCR beta diversity was reported as significantly higher in malignant tumors than in benign nodules, in both blood and tumor samples.

Before undergoing thyroid surgery, none of the patients had been given any kind of treatment. The study retrospectively analysed patient clinical samples collected from about 2012 to 2019 using T-cell receptor beta sequencing. For this clone: This clone's antigen is unknown. A read error may account for a junction end that differs from germline.

Including cysteine and phenylalanine, the CDR3 has 11 amino acids. The retained sequence is limited to the CDR3, 33 bases, with the frame set at the first base. CDR1 and CDR2 are drawn from the germline V gene: MNHGY, SVAAGI. Library generation was performed with PCR. Reads for this sample came from an Illumina HiSeq 4000. High-throughput sequencing was used to profile the TCR beta-chain CDR3 region of each patient. The paper's data handling went like this. A classifier to discriminate distant-metastatic papillary thyroid cancer patients was built from CDR3 differences across clinicopathological groups. The Shannon index was used to measure repertoire diversity, and the Morisita-Horn index was used to measure how similar tumor and blood repertoires were. Using fastp trimming at Q25 and MiXCR clonotype assembly, TCRdb reanalyzed the public sequencing data and kept in-frame beta chains. For this entry, the V and J calls and clone size follow TCRdb and not the study's own pipeline. This sample comprises some 40,000 clones, around an eighth of them detected only once. The ten top clones hold approximately 9.5% of the sample.

The receptor comes from a female donor with papillary thyroid cancer or a benign thyroid nodule (not recorded which). Some clones in this sample may be carry-over from other donors' samples. The receptor chain draws on TRBV6-9 and TRBJ1-1, with the D gene not confidently named. The sequencing sample was made of blood. The nucleotides are TGTGCCATCAGCGAGAGCACTGTAGCTTTATTT. This encodes CAISESTVALF.